This TCR beta chain emerged from a study of identifying expanded T cells in peripheral blood. TCRdb keeps only in-frame clones here, not all; method: immunoSEQ multiplex PCR. This sample has 85,000 to 120,000 clones; 88% occur once, and the top ten carry approximately 14%. Trimming took off 6 bases at V and 6 bases at J, with 17 bases between the two ends. The CDR3 runs 14 residues. CDR1 and CDR2 from the germline V gene are SGHAT and FQDESV (reference sequence). The V and J genes are TRBV11-1 and TRBJ1-2; no definite D call. Sequencing was carried out using blood. The clonotype originates from a person aged 18-70 years in good health. The CDR3 bases are TGTGCCAGCAGAAATACGCCGGGCCTTGATGGCTACACCTTC. Encoded protein: CASRNTPGLDGYTF. The full variable domain, with the rest looked up from reference TRBV11-1 and TRBJ1-2, is EAEVAQSPRYKITEKSQAVAFWCDPISGHATLYWYRQILGQGPELLVQFQDESVVDDSQLPKDRFSAERLKGVDSTLKIQPAELGDSAMYLCASRNTPGLDGYTFGSGTRLTVV.